This record looks at one T cell receptor (beta chain) sequence and its context. Using immunoSEQ multiplex PCR, the repertoire was profiled, and TCRdb retains in-frame clones only, with some absent. The sample lists 140,000 to 150,000 clones, just over 85% occurring once. The source of the sample is a study of blood T cell repertoires in COVID-19. About the study: Sources were T cells, B-cell-depleted T cells, or PBMCs; the material itself was cDNA or gDNA.

The receptor was derived from a man aged 45-65 years who had recovered from COVID-19. Sample: PBMCs or T cells enriched from blood (not recorded which).

The CDR3 region has the DNA TGTGCCAGCAGCTTAGGACAGCCACTCGTCTATGGCTACACCTTC. Translating it yields CASSLGQPLVYGYTF. The gene calls are TRBV7-9 and TRBJ1-2; perhaps TRBD1 as D (5 bases). Germline V lookup: CDR1 SEHNR, CDR2 FQNEAQ (reference sequence). This CDR3 is 15 amino acids long. Trimming stripped 1 base from V and 4 bases from J, with 13 bases between.